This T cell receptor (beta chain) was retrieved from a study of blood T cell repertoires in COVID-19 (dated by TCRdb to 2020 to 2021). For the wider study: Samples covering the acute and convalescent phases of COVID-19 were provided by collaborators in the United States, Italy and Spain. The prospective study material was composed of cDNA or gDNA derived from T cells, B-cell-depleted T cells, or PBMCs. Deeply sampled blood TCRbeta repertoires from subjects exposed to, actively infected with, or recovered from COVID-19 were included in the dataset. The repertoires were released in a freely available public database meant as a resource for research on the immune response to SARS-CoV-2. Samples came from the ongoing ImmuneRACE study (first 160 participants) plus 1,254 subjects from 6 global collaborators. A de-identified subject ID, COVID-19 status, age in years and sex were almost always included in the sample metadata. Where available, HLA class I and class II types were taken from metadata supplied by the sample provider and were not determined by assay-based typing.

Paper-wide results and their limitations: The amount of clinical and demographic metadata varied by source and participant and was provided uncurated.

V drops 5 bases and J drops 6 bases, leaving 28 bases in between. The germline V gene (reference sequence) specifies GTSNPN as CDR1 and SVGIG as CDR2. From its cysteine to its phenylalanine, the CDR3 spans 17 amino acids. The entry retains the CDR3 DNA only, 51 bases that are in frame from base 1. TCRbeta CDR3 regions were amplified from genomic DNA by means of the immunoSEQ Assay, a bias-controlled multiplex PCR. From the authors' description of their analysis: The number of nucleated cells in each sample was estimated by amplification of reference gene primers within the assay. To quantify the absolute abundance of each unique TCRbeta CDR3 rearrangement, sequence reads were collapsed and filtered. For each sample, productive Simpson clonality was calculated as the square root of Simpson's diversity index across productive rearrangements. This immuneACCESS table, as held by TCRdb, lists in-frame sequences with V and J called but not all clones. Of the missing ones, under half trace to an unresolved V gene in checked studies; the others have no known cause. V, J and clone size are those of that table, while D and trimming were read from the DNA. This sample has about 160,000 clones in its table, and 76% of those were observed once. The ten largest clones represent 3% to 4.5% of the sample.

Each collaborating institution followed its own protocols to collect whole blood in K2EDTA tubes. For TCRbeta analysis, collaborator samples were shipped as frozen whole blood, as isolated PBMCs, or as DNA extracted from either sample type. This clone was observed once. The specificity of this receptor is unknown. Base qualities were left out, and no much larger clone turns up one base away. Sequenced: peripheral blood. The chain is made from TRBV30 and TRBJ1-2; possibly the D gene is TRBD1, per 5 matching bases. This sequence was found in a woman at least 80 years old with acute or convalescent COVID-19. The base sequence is TGTGCCTGGGGCGTCTCCCCGTCGGGGGGTGGGAGGGATGGCTACACCTTC. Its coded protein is CAWGVSPSGGGRDGYTF.